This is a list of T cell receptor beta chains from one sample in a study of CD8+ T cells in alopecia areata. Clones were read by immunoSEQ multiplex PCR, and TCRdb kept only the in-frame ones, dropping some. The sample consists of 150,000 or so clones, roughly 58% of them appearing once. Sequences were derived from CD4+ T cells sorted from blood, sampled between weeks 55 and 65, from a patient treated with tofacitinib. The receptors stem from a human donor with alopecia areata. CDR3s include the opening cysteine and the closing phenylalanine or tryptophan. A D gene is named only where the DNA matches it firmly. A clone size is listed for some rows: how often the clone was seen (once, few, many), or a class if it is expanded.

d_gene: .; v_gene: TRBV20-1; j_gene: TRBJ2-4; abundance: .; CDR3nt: TGCAGTGCTTGGGACTGGCCCATTCAGTACTTC; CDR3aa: CSAWDWPIQYF
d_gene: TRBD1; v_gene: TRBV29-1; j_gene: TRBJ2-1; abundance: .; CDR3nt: TGCAGCGTCGTGGGGGACAGGGGCTATTACAATGAGCAGTTCTTC; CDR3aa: CSVVGDRGYYNEQFF
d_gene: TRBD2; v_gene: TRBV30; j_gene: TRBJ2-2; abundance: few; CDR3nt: TGTGCCTGTCCTGGAGGGACTAGCGGGGTATCCGGGGAGCTGTTTTTT; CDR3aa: CACPGGTSGVSGELFF
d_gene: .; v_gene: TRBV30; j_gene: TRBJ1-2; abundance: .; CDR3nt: TGTGCCTGGAGTTCAATCTACTATGGCTACACCTTC; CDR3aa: CAWSSIYYGYTF
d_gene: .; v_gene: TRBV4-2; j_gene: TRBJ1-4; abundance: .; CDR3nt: TGTGCCAGCAGCCAGGATGGGTCGGGCGCTAATGAAAAACTGTTTTTT; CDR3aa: CASSQDGSGANEKLFF
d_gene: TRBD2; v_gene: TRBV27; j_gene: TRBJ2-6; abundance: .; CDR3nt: TGTGCCAGCAGGCAAGGCGGGGGATCTGGGGCCAACGTCCTGACTTTC; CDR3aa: CASRQGGGSGANVLTF
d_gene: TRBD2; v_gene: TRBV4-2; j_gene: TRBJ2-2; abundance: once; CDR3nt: TGTGCCAGCAGCCAAGGCGGACTAGTCGGTTACGGGGAGCTGTTTTTT; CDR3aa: CASSQGGLVGYGELFF
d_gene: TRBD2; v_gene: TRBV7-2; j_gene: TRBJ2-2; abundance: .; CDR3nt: TGTGCCAGCAGCTCCCGGACTAGCGGGGGCACCGGGGAGCTGTTTTTT; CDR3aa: CASSSRTSGGTGELFF
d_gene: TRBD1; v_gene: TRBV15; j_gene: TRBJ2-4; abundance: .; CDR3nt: TGTGCCACCAGCAGAGTCTCGGACAGGGGAAACATTCAGTACTTC; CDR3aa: CATSRVSDRGNIQYF
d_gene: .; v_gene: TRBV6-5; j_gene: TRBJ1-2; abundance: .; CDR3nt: TGTGCCAGCACATCCGGGGCGCAGGGCTACACCTTC; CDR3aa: CASTSGAQGYTF
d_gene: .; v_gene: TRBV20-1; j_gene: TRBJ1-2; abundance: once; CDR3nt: TGCAGTGCTACCAAAGAGGGTGGCTACACCTTC; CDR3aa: CSATKEGGYTF
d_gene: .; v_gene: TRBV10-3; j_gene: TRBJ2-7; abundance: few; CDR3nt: TGTGCCCTTCGTACAGAGACCTACGAGCAGTACTTC; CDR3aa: CALRTETYEQYF
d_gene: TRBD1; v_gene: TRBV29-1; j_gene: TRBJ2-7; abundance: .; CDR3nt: TGCAGCGTCCGGACAGGGAACGGGGTGACATACTACGAGCAGTACTTC; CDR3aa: CSVRTGNGVTYYEQYF
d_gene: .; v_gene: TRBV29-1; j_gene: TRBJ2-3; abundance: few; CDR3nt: TGCAGCGTTTCGACCTCGGGCCAACGCGGAGATACGCAGTATTTT; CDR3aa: CSVSTSGQRGDTQYF
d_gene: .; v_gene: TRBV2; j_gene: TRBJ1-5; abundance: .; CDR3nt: TGTGCCAGCAGTGAAGCGCCCGTGGGGGGTCAGCCCCAGCATTTT; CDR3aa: CASSEAPVGGQPQHF
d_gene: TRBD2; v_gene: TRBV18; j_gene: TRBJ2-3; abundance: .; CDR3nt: TGTGCCAGCTCACCCAGGCGGGGGGGCACAGATACGCAGTATTTT; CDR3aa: CASSPRRGGTDTQYF
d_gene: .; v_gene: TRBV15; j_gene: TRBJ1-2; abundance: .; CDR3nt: TGTGCCACCAGCACCGTCCTAGGGAACAACTATGGCTACACCTTC; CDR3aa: CATSTVLGNNYGYTF
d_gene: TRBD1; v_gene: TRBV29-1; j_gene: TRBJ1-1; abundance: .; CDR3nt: TGCAGCGTTGAGGGACAGTGGACTGAAGCTTTCTTT; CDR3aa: CSVEGQWTEAFF
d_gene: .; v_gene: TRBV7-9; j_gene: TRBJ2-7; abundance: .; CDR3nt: TGTGCCAGCAGCTTACCGGGGGTTGGATACGAGCAGTACTTC; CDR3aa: CASSLPGVGYEQYF
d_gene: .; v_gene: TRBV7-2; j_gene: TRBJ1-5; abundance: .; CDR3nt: TGTGCCAGCAGCTTAAATCGGCACCAGCCCCAGCATTTT; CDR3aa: CASSLNRHQPQHF
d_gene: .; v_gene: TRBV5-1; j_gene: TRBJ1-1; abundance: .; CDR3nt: TGCGCCAGCAGCTGGACGGGATCCCGGGAGACTGAAGCTTTCTTT; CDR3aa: CASSWTGSRETEAFF
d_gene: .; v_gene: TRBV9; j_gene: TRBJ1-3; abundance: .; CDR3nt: TGTGCCAGCAGCGTAGGACATTCCTCTGGAAACACCATATATTTT; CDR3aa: CASSVGHSSGNTIYF
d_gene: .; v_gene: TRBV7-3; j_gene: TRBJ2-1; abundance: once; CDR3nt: TGTGCCAGCAGCTCAAGGACGGGACCCGCGGTCTTC; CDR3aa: CASSSRTGPAVF
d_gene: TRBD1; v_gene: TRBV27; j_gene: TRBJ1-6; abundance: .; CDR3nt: TGTGCCAGCAGTCGGGACAGGGTGAATTCACCCCTCCACTTT; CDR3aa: CASSRDRVNSPLHF
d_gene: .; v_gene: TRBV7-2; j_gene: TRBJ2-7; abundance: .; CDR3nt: TGTGCCAGCAGCTTCGGCTGGGAGCAGTACTTC; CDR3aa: CASSFGWEQYF
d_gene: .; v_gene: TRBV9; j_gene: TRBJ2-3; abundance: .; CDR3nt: TGTGCCAGCAGCGCCGCAGGGGATACGCAGTATTTT; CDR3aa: CASSAAGDTQYF
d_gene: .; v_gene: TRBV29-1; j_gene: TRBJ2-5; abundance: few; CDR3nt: TGCAGCGCCACGAGCCCGGGGGCGCCTGAAAAGACCCAGTACTTC; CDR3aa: CSATSPGAPEKTQYF
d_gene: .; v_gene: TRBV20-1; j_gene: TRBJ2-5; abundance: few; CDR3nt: TGCAGTGCTGCCCCACGAGAGACCCAGTACTTC; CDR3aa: CSAAPRETQYF
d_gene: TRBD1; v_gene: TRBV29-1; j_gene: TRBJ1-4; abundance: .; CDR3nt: TGCAGCGTCACGGGACAGGCGATTGGAACAACTAATGAAAAACTGTTTTTT; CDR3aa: CSVTGQAIGTTNEKLFF
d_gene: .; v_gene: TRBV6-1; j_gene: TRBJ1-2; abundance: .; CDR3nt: TGTGCCAGCAGTGAAAATCGGGGGCTCAGTGGCTACACCTTC; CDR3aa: CASSENRGLSGYTF
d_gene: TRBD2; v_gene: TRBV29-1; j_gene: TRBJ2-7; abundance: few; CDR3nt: TGCAGCGTTGTGGCGGGGGAGTCCTACGAGCAGTACTTC; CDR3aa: CSVVAGESYEQYF
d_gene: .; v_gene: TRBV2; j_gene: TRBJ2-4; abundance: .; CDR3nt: TGTGCCAGCAGTCCTGCGGGACGGCTAAACATTCAGTACTTC; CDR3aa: CASSPAGRLNIQYF
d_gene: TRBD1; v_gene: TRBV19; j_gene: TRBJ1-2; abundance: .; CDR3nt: TGTGCCAGTAGGGACAGGGCAGCCGAAGGCTACACCTTC; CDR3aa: CASRDRAAEGYTF
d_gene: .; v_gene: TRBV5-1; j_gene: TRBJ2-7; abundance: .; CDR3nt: TGCGCCAGCAGCTCCCTTGTGCGTGGCGACTACGAGCAGTACTTC; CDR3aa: CASSSLVRGDYEQYF
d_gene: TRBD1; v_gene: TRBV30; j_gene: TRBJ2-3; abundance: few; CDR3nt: TGTGCCTGGAGTACAGGGGGATGGGGGCAGTATTTT; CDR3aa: CAWSTGGWGQYF
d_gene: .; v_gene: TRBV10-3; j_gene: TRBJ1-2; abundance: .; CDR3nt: TGTGCCATCGCCCGGGCTCCAGATTATGGCAACACCTTC; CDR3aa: CAIARAPDYGNTF
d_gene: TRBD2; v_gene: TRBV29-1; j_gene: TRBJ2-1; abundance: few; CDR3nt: TGCAGCGTCACGATGTGGACTAGCGGGGGCCAGCAGTTCTTC; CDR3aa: CSVTMWTSGGQQFF
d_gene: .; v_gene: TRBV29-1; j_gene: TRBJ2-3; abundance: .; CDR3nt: TGCAGCGTTGAAGATCCCACAGATACGCAGTATTTT; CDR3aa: CSVEDPTDTQYF
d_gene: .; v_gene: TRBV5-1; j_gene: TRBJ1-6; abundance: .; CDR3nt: TGCGCCAGCAGCTCCGCAGTAAATTCACCCCTCCACTTT; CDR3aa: CASSSAVNSPLHF
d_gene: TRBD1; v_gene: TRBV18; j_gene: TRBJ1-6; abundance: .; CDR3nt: TGTGCCACCCACGGACAGGGTAATTCACCCCTCCACTTT; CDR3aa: CATHGQGNSPLHF
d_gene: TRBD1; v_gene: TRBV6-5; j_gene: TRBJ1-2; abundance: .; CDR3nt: TGTGCCAGCAGTTACTCCGGGACAGGCTTCGGCTACACCTTC; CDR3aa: CASSYSGTGFGYTF
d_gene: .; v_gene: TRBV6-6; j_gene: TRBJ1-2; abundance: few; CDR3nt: TGTGCCAGCAGTTACTCTAGGGCAGGTCAAGATGGCTACACCTTC; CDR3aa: CASSYSRAGQDGYTF
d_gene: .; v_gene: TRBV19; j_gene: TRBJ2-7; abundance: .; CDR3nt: TGTGCCAGTAGTCCTATGGCCGGGTCCTACGAGCAGTACTTC; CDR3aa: CASSPMAGSYEQYF